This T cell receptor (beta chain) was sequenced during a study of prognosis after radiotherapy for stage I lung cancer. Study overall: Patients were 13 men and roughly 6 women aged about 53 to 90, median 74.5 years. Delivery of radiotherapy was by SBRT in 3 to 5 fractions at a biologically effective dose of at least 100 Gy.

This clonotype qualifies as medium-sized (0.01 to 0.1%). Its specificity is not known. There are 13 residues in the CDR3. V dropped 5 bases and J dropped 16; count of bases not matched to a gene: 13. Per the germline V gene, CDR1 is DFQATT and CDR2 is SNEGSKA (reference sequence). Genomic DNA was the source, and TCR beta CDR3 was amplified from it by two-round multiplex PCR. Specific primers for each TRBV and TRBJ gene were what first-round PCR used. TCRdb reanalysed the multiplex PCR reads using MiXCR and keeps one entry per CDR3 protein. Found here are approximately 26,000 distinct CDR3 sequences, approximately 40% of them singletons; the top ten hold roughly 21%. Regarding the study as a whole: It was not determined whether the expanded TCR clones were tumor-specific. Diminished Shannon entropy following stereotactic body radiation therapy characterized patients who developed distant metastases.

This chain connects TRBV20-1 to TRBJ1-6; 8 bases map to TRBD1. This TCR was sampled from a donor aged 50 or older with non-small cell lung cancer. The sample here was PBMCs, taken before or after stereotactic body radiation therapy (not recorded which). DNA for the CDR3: TGCAGTGCTCCGGGGGACAGGCCGGTCCAACTCCACTTT. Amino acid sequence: CSAPGDRPVQLHF.